The entry below describes one T cell receptor (beta chain). This entry comes from a study of T cell changes during pregnancy in multiple sclerosis. The method was immunoSEQ multiplex PCR; TCRdb's version includes in-frame clones alone and lacks a portion of them. The sample lists more than 65,000 clones, more than 90% seen once, with 0.2% to 0.25% in the top ten. The CDR3 loop spans 15 amino acids. CDR1 and CDR2 from the germline V gene are KGHSH and LQKENI. Trimming stripped 3 bases from V and 0 bases from J, with 9 bases between. This sequence originates from a female donor with multiple sclerosis, enrolled in a pregnancy study. The chain links TRBV18 to TRBJ1-5; D gene uncertain. The input for sequencing was CD4+ T cells from peripheral blood mononuclear cells, taken before pregnancy. CDR3 bases: TGTGCCAGCTCACCTTTGGGCAGTAGCAATCAGCCCCAGCATTTT. Its protein is CASSPLGSSNQPQHF. The full variable domain, its missing parts supplied by reference TRBV18 and TRBJ1-5, is NAGVMQNPRHLVRRRGQEARLRCSPMKGHSHVYWYRQLPEEGLKFMVYLQKENIIDESGMPKERFSAEFPKEGPSILRIQQVVRGDSAAYFCASSPLGSSNQPQHFGDGTRLSIL.